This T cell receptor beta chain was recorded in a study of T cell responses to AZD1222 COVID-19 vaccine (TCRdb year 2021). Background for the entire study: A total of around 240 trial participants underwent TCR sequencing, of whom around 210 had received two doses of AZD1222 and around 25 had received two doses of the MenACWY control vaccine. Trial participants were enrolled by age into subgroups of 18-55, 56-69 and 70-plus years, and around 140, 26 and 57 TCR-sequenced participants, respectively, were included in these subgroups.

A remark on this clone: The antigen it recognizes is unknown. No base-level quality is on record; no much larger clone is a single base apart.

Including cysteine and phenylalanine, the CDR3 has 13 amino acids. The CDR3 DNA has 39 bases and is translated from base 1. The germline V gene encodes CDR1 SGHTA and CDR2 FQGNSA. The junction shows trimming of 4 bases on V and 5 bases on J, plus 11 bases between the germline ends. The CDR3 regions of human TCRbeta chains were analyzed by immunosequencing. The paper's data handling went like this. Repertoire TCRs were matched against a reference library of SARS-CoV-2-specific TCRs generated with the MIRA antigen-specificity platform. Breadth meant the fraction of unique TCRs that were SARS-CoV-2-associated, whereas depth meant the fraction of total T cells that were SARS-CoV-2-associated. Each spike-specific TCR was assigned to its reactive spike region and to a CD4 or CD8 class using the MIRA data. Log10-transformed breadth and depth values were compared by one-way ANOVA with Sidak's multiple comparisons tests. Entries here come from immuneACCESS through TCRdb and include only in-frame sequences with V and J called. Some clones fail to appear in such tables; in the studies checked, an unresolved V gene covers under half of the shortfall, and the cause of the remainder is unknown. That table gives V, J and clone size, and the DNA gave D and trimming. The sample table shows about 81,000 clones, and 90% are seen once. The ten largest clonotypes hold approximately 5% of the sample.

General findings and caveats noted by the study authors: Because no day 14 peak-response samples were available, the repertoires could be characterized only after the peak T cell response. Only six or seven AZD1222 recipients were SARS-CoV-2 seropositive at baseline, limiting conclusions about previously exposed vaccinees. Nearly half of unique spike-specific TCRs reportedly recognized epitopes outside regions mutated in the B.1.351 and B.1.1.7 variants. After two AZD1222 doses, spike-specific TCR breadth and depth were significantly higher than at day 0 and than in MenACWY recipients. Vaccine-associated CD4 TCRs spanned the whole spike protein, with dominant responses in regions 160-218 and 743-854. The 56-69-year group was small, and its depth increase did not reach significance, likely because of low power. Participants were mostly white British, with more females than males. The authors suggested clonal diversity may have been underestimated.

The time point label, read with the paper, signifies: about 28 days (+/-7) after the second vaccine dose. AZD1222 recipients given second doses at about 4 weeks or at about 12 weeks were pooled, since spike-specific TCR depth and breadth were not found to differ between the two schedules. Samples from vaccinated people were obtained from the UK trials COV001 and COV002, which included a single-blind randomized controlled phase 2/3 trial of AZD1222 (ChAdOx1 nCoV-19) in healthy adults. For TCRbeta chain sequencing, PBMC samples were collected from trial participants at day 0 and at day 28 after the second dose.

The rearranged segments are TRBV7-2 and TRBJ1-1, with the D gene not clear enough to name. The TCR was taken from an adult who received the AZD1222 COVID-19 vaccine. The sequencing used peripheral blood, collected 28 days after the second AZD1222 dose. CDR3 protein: CASSYRALTEAFF. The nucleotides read TGTGCCAGCAGCTACCGGGCTCTTACTGAAGCTTTCTTT.